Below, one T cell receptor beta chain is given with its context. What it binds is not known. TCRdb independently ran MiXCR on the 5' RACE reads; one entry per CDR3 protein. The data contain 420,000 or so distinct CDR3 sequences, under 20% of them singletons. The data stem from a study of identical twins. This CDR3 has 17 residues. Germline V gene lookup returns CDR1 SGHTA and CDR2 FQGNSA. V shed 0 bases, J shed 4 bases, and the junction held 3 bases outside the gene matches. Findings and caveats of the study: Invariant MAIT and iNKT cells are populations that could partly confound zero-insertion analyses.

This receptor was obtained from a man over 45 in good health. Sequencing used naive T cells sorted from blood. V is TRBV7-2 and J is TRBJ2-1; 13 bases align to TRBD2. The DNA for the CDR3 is TGTGCCAGCAGCTTAGCCCCGACTAGCGGGAGGTACAATGAGCAGTTCTTC. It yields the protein CASSLAPTSGRYNEQFF.